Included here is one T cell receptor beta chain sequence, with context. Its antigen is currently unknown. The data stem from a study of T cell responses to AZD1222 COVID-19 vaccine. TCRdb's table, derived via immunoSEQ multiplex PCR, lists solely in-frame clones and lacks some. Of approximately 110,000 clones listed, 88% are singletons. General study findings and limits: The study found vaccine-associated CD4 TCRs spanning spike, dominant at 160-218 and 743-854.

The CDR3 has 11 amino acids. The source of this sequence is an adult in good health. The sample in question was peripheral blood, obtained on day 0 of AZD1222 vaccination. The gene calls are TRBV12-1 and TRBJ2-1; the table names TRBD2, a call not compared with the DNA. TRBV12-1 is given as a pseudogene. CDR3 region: CASSPVPGQFF. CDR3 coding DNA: TGTGCCAGCAGCCCGGTCCCGGGGCAGTTCTTC.